This T cell receptor (beta chain) was observed in a study of response to subunit inactivated influenza vaccine. Overall study findings and caveats: New T cells are recruited in small numbers by each seasonal influenza vaccination, according to the authors' suggestion.

This clonotype was recorded a few times. Its antigen is not known. TCRdb itself ran the RT-PCR reads through MiXCR, one entry per CDR3 protein. This sample has around 760,000 distinct CDR3 sequences, with around 14% found just once. The receptor was derived from a man aged 45-65 years who received an inactivated influenza vaccine. The sample consisted of PBMCs from blood, taken less than 15 days before vaccination.

For the CDR3, the DNA is TGCAGCGGTAGACAGATGCAAGAGACCCAGTACTTC. It specifies CSGRQMQETQYF. This chain uses TRBV29-1 with TRBJ2-5; weak D call: TRBD1 (5 bases). V gave up 7 bases and J gave up 2 bases, with 11 bases separating them. CDR1 is SQVTM and CDR2 is ANQGSEA in the germline V gene. This CDR3 is 12 amino acids long.